This TCR beta chain was profiled in a study of OX40 agonist ivuxolimab in advanced cancers. Context from the whole study: Ivuxolimab was an agonistic, fully human IgG2 monoclonal antibody directed against OX40 (CD134), a costimulatory receptor. Intravenous ivuxolimab was administered to patients every 2 weeks at six dose levels: 0.01, 0.1, 0.3, 1.5, 3 and 10 mg/kg. Of the 50 or so patients in dose escalation, about 20 had hepatocellular carcinoma, some 15 had melanoma, 9 had renal cell carcinoma and 9 had head and neck cancer. The dose-escalation cohort was roughly 87% male with a mean age of about 60 years, ranging from about 20 to 85. Prior anti-PD-1, anti-PD-L1 or anti-CTLA-4 therapy was permitted, and checkpoint inhibitors had been received by about 37% of dose-escalation patients. Partial responses were achieved by three dose-escalation patients, of whom one had hepatocellular carcinoma and two had cutaneous melanoma. Peripheral TCRbeta sequencing aimed to test whether ivuxolimab altered TCR sequence diversity and caused clonal T-cell expansion. The paper covers the monotherapy dose-escalation part of the phase I ivuxolimab trial, which included N ≈ 50 patients. The paper as a whole reports these results and caveats: After ivuxolimab, more expanded clones were found on average in CD8+ T cells than in CD4+ T cells. Antigen specificity was not determined for the clonally expanded peripheral T cells. Low levels of normalized T-cell clonal expansion were also shown by some nonresponding patients. In the 0.1-3.0 mg/kg groups, partial responders were among the patients with the lowest normalized peripheral clonal expansion, particularly in CD8+ T cells. At doses from 0.1 to 3.0 mg/kg, clonal expansion was seen in both CD4+ and CD8+ blood T cells between baseline and week 6.

The germline V gene specifies SGHTA as CDR1 and FQGNSA as CDR2. V is reduced by 5 bases and J by 2 bases, leaving a spacing of 10 bases between them. Its CDR3 holds 14 amino acids, cysteine through phenylalanine. CDR3 DNA is the only sequence kept; it has 42 bases, read in frame from the first base. Patients with autoimmune disease history or receiving systemic immunosuppression were excluded from the trial. Peripheral blood for TCR sequencing was collected from all dose cohorts at baseline, on cycle 4 day 1, and on cycle 7 day 1. The samples were taken from a phase I, first-in-human, multicenter, open-label dose-escalation trial of ivuxolimab. Adults with locally advanced or metastatic melanoma, renal cell carcinoma, hepatocellular carcinoma or head and neck squamous cell carcinoma were enrolled in the trial. CD4+ and CD8+ T cells were sorted separately from peripheral blood before TCR sequencing.

For sequencing of the TCRbeta CDR3 region, genomic DNA was extracted from the sorted cells. The immunoSEQ Assay was used to sequence the TCRbeta CDR3 regions. TCRdb limited this immuneACCESS table to in-frame rearrangements with V and J called. A share of clones is missing; checked studies link under half to unresolved V genes, and the rest is unexplained. The sample includes 30,000 to 40,000 clones, with roughly 81% observed a single time. The top ten hold roughly 21% of the sample. Of note for this clone: Its cognate antigen has yet to be identified. No clone much larger than this one lies a single base away; base qualities are absent.

Sequenced material: CD4+ or CD8+ T cells sorted from blood, taken in a trial of the OX40 agonist ivuxolimab. The V and J genes are TRBV7-2 and TRBJ2-1, and possibly TRBD1, on 6 matching bases. The TCR originated in an adult with an advanced solid tumor such as melanoma, head and neck, liver or kidney cancer. The sequenced DNA: TGTGCCAGCAGCCCTCGGACAGCCTACAATGAGCAGTTCTTC. Translated, it reads CASSPRTAYNEQFF.